This TCR beta chain was identified in a study of T cell responses to AZD1222 COVID-19 vaccine. Broader study findings: Reports indicate that nearly half of spike-specific TCRs are directed at unmutated variant regions. The study sampled repertoires only after the peak T cell response. Most donors were white British, females outnumbered males, and clonal diversity was possibly underestimated.

The protocol was immunoSEQ multiplex PCR, while the TCRdb copy is restricted to in-frame clones and leaves out a portion. The sample consists of more than 150,000 clones, roughly 91% of them appearing once. Germline CDR1 reads SEHNR; CDR2 reads FQNEAQ (reference sequence). The CDR3 consists of 10 residues. Germline trimming cut 6 bases from V and 14 bases from J; bases unmatched to any gene: 4. Combined were second doses at about 4 or about 12 weeks. As for this clone: What it binds is unknown.

This chain joins TRBV7-9 and TRBJ2-1; TRBD1 matches at 7 bases. The material sequenced was peripheral blood, taken 28 days after the second AZD1222 dose. The clonotype was recovered from an adult who received the AZD1222 COVID-19 vaccine. Here the CDR3 DNA reads TGTGCCAGCAGGACAGGGCATGAGTTCTTC. Protein product: CASRTGHEFF. Looking up the rest from reference TRBV7-9 and TRBJ2-1 gives the full variable domain: DTGVSQNPRHKITKRGQNVTFRCDPISEHNRLYWYRQTLGQGPEFLTYFQNEAQLEKSRLLSDRFSAERPKGSFSTLEIQRTEQGDSAMYLCASRTGHEFFGPGTRLTVL.